The TCR beta chain described here comes from a study of control samples from healthy donors and cancer patients. Libraries were prepared by immunoSEQ multiplex PCR; TCRdb keeps only in-frame clonotypes and omits some of them. Counted here are approximately 120,000 clones, around nine tenths occurring once; the ten biggest clones make up 17%. Germline CDR1 reads SGHDT; CDR2 reads YYEEEE. This CDR3 is 14 amino acids long. Trimming took 0 bases from V and 3 from J, leaving 9 bases between them. The V and J genes are TRBV5-6 and TRBJ1-1; D not resolved. The sequenced sample consisted of blood. The sequence derives from a woman between 50 and 59 years old in good health. The CDR3 DNA sequence: TGTGCCAGCAGCTTGGTTAGGGTATACACTGAAGCTTTCTTT. Protein: CASSLVRVYTEAFF.